These 30 T cell receptor beta chains share one sample of origin, sequenced in a study of blood T cell repertoires in COVID-19. The data were produced by immunoSEQ multiplex PCR, yet TCRdb's version contains in-frame clones alone and is incomplete. The data show 90,000 to 120,000 clones, almost 85% seen once. Sequenced input: peripheral blood. The source of these receptors is a human donor in a cohort sampled during active COVID-19.

This chain connects TRBV19 to TRBJ1-2; D gene uncertain. Between the trimmed V and J ends, which lost 0 bases and 7 bases, there was a span of 12 bases. The length of the CDR3 is 14 residues. Germline lookup yields CDR1 LNHDA and CDR2 SQIVND (reference sequence). CDR3 DNA: TGTGCCAGTAGTATAGACAGGTGGATCGGTGGCTACACCTTC. Translating gives CASSIDRWIGGYTF.

The genes are TRBV29-1 and TRBJ2-3; tentatively, D is TRBD2 (7 bases). This CDR3 has 14 amino acids. Germline V gene data show CDR1 as SQVTM and CDR2 as ANQGSEA. The germline V and J ends were trimmed by 4 bases and 4 bases, with 15 bases remaining between them. CDR3 in DNA: TGCAGCGTTGGGGGGGGCCGTGGGGCAGATACGCAGTATTTT. Translation gives CSVGGGRGADTQYF.

V and J are TRBV9 and TRBJ2-7; perhaps TRBD1 as D (6 bases). The length of the CDR3 is 15 residues. The germline gives CDR1 SGDLS, CDR2 YYNGEE. V was clipped by 2 bases and J by 6 bases, with 18 bases between them. The CDR3 protein is CASSVYGGAGSEQYF. The CDR3 bases are TGTGCCAGCAGCGTTTATGGGGGCGCAGGAAGCGAGCAGTACTTC. Using reference TRBV9 and TRBJ2-7 for the parts outside the CDR3, the full variable domain is DSGVTQTPKHLITATGQRVTLRCSPRSGDLSVYWYQQSLDQGLQFLIQYYNGEERAKGNILERFSAQQFPDLHSELNLSSLELGDSALYFCASSVYGGAGSEQYFGPGTRLTVT.

V usage is TRBV28 and J usage is TRBJ2-5, with 7 positions matching TRBD2. Unmatched junction bases numbered 13, after V lost 4 bases and J lost 5 bases. The CDR3 loop spans 16 amino acids. Germline V lookup: CDR1 MDHEN, CDR2 SYDVKM. CDR3 DNA sequence: TGTGCCAGCAGTTCCCCGTGGGGACTAAATGGGGAGACCCAGTACTTC. Translation gives CASSSPWGLNGETQYF.

The DNA of the CDR3 is TGTGCCAGCACTGAGCTATCGGAGACCCAGTACTTC. This translates into CASTELSETQYF. This rearrangement joins TRBV2 to TRBJ2-5; D unclear. V lost 7 bases and J 5 bases, leaving 11 bases between the germline ends. The CDR3 totals 12 residues. The germline V gene has CDR1 SNHLY and CDR2 FYNNEI.

The chain is built from TRBV3-1 (or the pseudogene TRBV3-2) and TRBJ2-7; 8 bases fit TRBD2. Trimming at V came to 5 bases and at J to 6 bases, leaving 12 bases not matched to a gene. The germline V gene has CDR1 LGHDT and CDR2 YNNKEL (reference sequence). CDR3 size: 15 residues. The CDR3 loop reads CASSEGGWTSPEQYV. CDR3 nucleotide sequence: TGTGCCAGCAGCGAAGGGGGTTGGACTAGCCCCGAGCAGTACGTC.

This clone was seen more than once but under ten times. The rearrangement joins TRBV2 to TRBJ2-5; 7 nucleotides agree with TRBD1. The V gene end was trimmed by 3 bases and the J gene end by 2 bases; junction bases not matched to a gene: 6. The CDR3 spans 15 residues. Germline values: CDR1 SNHLY, CDR2 FYNNEI. CDR3 residues: CASSELQGSQETQYF. The DNA for the CDR3 is TGTGCCAGCAGTGAGCTACAGGGGTCGCAAGAGACCCAGTACTTC.

The chain recombines TRBV6-4 with TRBJ1-4; D not certain. The CDR3 covers 13 residues. Per the germline V gene, CDR1 is MRHNA and CDR2 is SNTAGT. The germline V and J ends were trimmed by 8 bases and 8 bases, with 15 bases remaining between them. The CDR3 nucleotides read TGTGCCAGCCCCCTCCCCAGTTGGGAAAAACTGTTTTTT. This encodes CASPLPSWEKLFF.

J is TRBJ1-1 and V is TRBV30; TRBD1 agrees at 10 bases. The CDR3 consists of 12 residues. V dropped 5 bases and J dropped 3; count of bases not matched to a gene: 0. From germline, CDR1 is GTSNPN and CDR2 SVGIG (reference sequence). CDR3 DNA sequence: TGTGCCTGGGGGACAGGGGACACTGAAGCTTTCTTT. It encodes CAWGTGDTEAFF.

This rearrangement joins TRBV18 to TRBJ2-1; 9 bases fit TRBD2. Germline CDR1 reads KGHSH; CDR2 reads LQKENI. After removal of 0 bases from V and 7 bases from J, the junction contained 7 bases not matched to a gene. The CDR3 loop spans 16 amino acids. CDR3 DNA: TGTGCCAGCTCACCACCTAAAGCGGGAGGCGAAAATGAGCAGTTCTTC. The encoded protein is CASSPPKAGGENEQFF.

The V call is TRBV12-3 or TRBV12-4, the J call TRBJ1-2; D unresolved. The CDR3 is made up of 12 amino acids. Trimming removed 8 bases from V and 7 bases from J, with 14 bases in between. CDR3 loop: CASSPDFIGYTF. CDR3 coding DNA: TGTGCCAGCTCCCCAGACTTTATTGGCTACACCTTC.

The V and J genes are TRBV7-2 and TRBJ2-1, with a possible D match to TRBD2 (6 bases). The germline V gene encodes CDR1 SGHTA and CDR2 FQGNSA. The CDR3 spans 16 residues. V lost 0 bases and J 4 bases, leaving 13 bases between the germline ends. The CDR3 DNA sequence: TGTGCCAGCAGCTTAGCCGGCCGGACTACGTACAATGAGCAGTTCTTC. Its protein product is CASSLAGRTTYNEQFF.

The V and J genes are TRBV15 and TRBJ1-3, with D hard to call. CDR3 length equals 15 residues. Trimming removed 1 base from V and 3 bases from J, with 10 bases in between. CDR1 is LNHNV, CDR2 YYDKDF, per germline (reference sequence). The CDR3 loop is CATSRGRLSGNTIYF. DNA of the CDR3: TGTGCCACCAGCAGAGGTCGGTTGAGTGGAAACACCATATATTTT.

The chain combines TRBV3-1 (or the pseudogene TRBV3-2) with TRBJ1-2, with TRBD1 matching 9 bases. This CDR3 contains 15 residues. Germline V gene sequence: CDR1 LGHDT, CDR2 YNNKEL (reference sequence). With V trimmed by 6 bases and J by 3 bases, 8 bases remained unmatched. Here the CDR3 DNA reads TGTGCCAGCAGGCGACAGGGGGGTGGGGACTATGGCTACACCTTC. The encoded protein is CASRRQGGGDYGYTF.

The V gene is TRBV2, the J gene TRBJ2-2; maybe TRBD1 (7 bases). This CDR3 is built from 15 residues. Germline V gene lookup returns CDR1 SNHLY and CDR2 FYNNEI. Between the trimmed V and J ends, which lost 6 bases and 6 bases, there was a span of 17 bases. The CDR3 coding sequence is TGTGCCAGCAGCTCAGGGGGAGGTGAGGCCGGGGAGCTGTTTTTT. It encodes CASSSGGGEAGELFF.

CDR3 bases: TGCAGTGCTAGTCCGACTAGCGGGAGTTACGAGCAGTACTTC. The encoded protein is CSASPTSGSYEQYF. The chain combines TRBV20-1 with TRBJ2-7, with 12 bases that match TRBD2. V shed 3 bases, J shed 4 bases, and the junction held 4 bases outside the gene matches. The germline gives CDR1 DFQATT, CDR2 SNEGSKA (reference sequence). The length of the CDR3 is 14 residues.

The table lists this clone with a few counts. The CDR3 region is CASSQDISIILNNEQFF. The CDR3 region has the DNA TGCGCCAGCAGCCAAGATATTTCTATAATTCTCAACAATGAGCAGTTCTTC. The chain couples TRBV4-3 to TRBJ2-1; D not certain. The germline V gene has CDR1 LGHNA and CDR2 YSLEER. The length of the CDR3 is 17 residues. V lost 0 bases, J lost 5 bases, and 17 bases lay in between.

The chain has TRBV6-6 and TRBJ2-5, with 7 bases lining up with TRBD1. The CDR3 is 15 residues long. V shed 6 bases, J shed 4 bases, and the junction held 11 bases outside the gene matches. The germline gives CDR1 MNHNY, CDR2 SVGAGI (reference sequence). The CDR3: CASRKPRGGGETQYF. CDR3 nucleotide sequence: TGTGCCAGCAGAAAACCACGAGGGGGCGGAGAGACCCAGTACTTC.

The V and J genes are TRBV7-2 and TRBJ2-7, with 8 bases identical to TRBD2. V was clipped by 3 bases and J by 0 bases; unmatched bases: 4. The germline V gene has CDR1 SGHTA and CDR2 FQGNSA. CDR3 length equals 15 residues. The CDR3 reads CASSFRLAGSYEQYF. The CDR3 region has the DNA TGTGCCAGCAGCTTCCGGCTAGCGGGCTCCTACGAGCAGTACTTC.

The rearrangement uses TRBV14 and TRBJ2-3; 8 bases line up with TRBD2. The V gene end was trimmed by 4 bases and the J gene end by 4 bases; junction bases not matched to a gene: 10. The CDR3 extends over 16 amino acids. The V gene's germline CDR1 is SGHDN and CDR2 FVKESK. The CDR3 region has the DNA TGTGCCAGCAGCCCCAGAGTAGCGGGACCATCAGATACGCAGTATTTT. Its translation: CASSPRVAGPSDTQYF.

CDR3 sequence reads: CAWSLAGLKYGYTF. CDR3 nucleotides: TGTGCCTGGAGTTTGGCAGGGCTGAAGTATGGCTACACCTTC. The chain employs TRBV30 and TRBJ1-2, with D possibly TRBD1 on 5 matching bases. CDR1 and CDR2 from the germline V gene are GTSNPN and SVGIG (reference sequence). The CDR3 is 14 residues long. V lost 2 bases, J lost 5 bases, and 15 bases lay in between. Drawing the rest from reference TRBV30 and TRBJ1-2, the complete variable domain is SQTIHQWPATLVQPVGSPLSLECTVEGTSNPNLYWYRQAAGRGLQLLFYSVGIGQISSEVPQNLSASRPQDRQFILSSKKLLLSDSGFYLCAWSLAGLKYGYTFGSGTRLTVV.

The chain recombines TRBV7-3 with TRBJ1-1, with 7 bases aligning to TRBD1. Losses at the gene ends were 2 bases for V and 7 bases for J; bases not matched to a gene: 4. Germline V gene sequence: CDR1 SGHTA, CDR2 FQGTGA. The CDR3 has 13 residues. CDR3 bases: TGTGCCAGCAGCTTACAAGGGGGCAGTGAAGCTTTCTTT. Protein sequence: CASSLQGGSEAFF.

The rearrangement links TRBV7-2 to TRBJ1-1; TRBD1 aligns across 8 bases. The CDR3 runs 16 residues. The V and J ends lost 4 bases and 4 bases, in that order; junction bases with no gene match: 11. Germline V gives CDR1 SGHTA, CDR2 FQGNSA. The CDR3 is CASSSRGQGAATEAFF. In DNA, the CDR3 is TGTGCCAGCAGCTCTAGGGGGCAGGGGGCGGCCACTGAAGCTTTCTTT.

This chain joins TRBV3-1 (or the pseudogene TRBV3-2) and TRBJ2-7, with D hard to call. The V end lost 0 bases, the J end lost 6 bases, and 12 bases lay between the germline ends. This CDR3 region has 14 residues. The germline CDR1 and CDR2 sequences are LGHDT and YNNKEL (reference sequence). This chain's CDR3 is CASSQDPSGFEQYV. In DNA form, the CDR3 reads TGTGCCAGCAGCCAAGATCCATCCGGGTTCGAGCAGTACGTC.

The rearrangement joins TRBV18 to TRBJ1-2, with D perhaps matching TRBD1 (6 bases). Between the trimmed V and J ends, which lost 0 bases and 7 bases, there was a span of 15 bases. This CDR3 spans 15 amino acids. Germline loops: CDR1 KGHSH, CDR2 LQKENI. The CDR3 DNA sequence: TGTGCCAGCTCACCACCTTTAGCAGGGGCTGGTGGCTACACCTTC. Its protein product is CASSPPLAGAGGYTF.

V usage is TRBV6-2 or TRBV6-3 and J usage is TRBJ2-7; tentative D call: TRBD2 (5 bases). This CDR3 spans 16 amino acids. Germline loops: CDR1 MNHEY, CDR2 SVGEGT. Trimming left V 4 bases short and J 3 bases short, with 19 bases between. The CDR3 region is CASSSRLGRRNYEQYV. The CDR3 coding sequence is TGTGCCAGCAGTTCTCGCCTGGGCAGGAGGAACTACGAGCAGTACGTC.

The rearrangement joins TRBV7-9 to TRBJ2-1; 9 bases agree with TRBD2. CDR3 size: 16 residues. J was trimmed by 6 bases and V by 5 bases; bases with no gene match: 11. CDR1 is SEHNR, CDR2 FQNEAQ, per germline (reference sequence). The CDR3 DNA reads TGTGCCAGCAGCCCCGGGGTAGCGGGAGCGATCAATGAGCAGTTCTTC. It codes for CASSPGVAGAINEQFF. Based on the CDR3 plus reference TRBV7-9 and TRBJ2-1, the full variable domain is DTGVSQNPRHKITKRGQNVTFRCDPISEHNRLYWYRQTLGQGPEFLTYFQNEAQLEKSRLLSDRFSAERPKGSFSTLEIQRTEQGDSAMYLCASSPGVAGAINEQFFGPGTRLTVL.

V and J are TRBV25-1 and TRBJ2-3; 9 bases fit TRBD2. The J segment lost 6 bases and the V segment lost 7 bases, leaving 17 bases of the junction unmatched. This CDR3 has 17 amino acids. The germline V gene encodes CDR1 MGHDK and CDR2 SYGVNS. The CDR3 sequence: CASTNKGLAGNGDTQYF. CDR3 DNA: TGTGCCAGCACAAATAAGGGGCTAGCGGGAAATGGGGATACGCAGTATTTT. Complete variable domain (other parts from reference TRBV25-1 and TRBJ2-3): EADIYQTPRYLVIGTGKKITLECSQTMGHDKMYWYQQDPGMELHLIHYSYGVNSTEKGDLSSESTVSRIRTEHFPLTLESARPSHTSQYLCASTNKGLAGNGDTQYFGPGTRLTVL.

V gene TRBV18 combines with J gene TRBJ2-1, with TRBD2 identical over 8 bases. The CDR3 spans 16 residues. Trimming took 0 bases from V and 2 from J; bases not matched to a gene: 3. Germline-derived CDR1 and CDR2 are KGHSH and LQKENI. The CDR3 DNA sequence: TGTGCCAGCTCACCACCGTCTAGCGGGCCCTACAATGAGCAGTTCTTC. Its protein product is CASSPPSSGPYNEQFF.

J is TRBJ1-2 and V is TRBV6-6; 8 positions agree with TRBD1. The CDR3 consists of 14 residues. Losses at the gene ends were 6 bases for V and 3 bases for J; bases not matched to a gene: 6. From germline, CDR1 is MNHNY and CDR2 SVGAGI (reference sequence). DNA for the CDR3: TGTGCCAGCAGGATGACAGGGGAGGACTATGGCTACACCTTC. It is translated as CASRMTGEDYGYTF.